Each of the 24 T cell receptor beta chains below was sequenced from the same sample in a study of T-cell reconstitution after alpha-beta-depleted transplantation in children. Construction of the TCRbeta library involved unique molecular identifiers. TCRdb used MiXCR to reprocess the PCR reads, holding one entry per CDR3 protein. The data hold approximately 99,000 distinct CDR3 sequences, with around 6.4% observed a single time. The sequencing here drew on PBMCs, mostly from graft donor cells, taken 360 days after TCRalphabeta/CD19-depleted stem cell transplant. The receptors were gathered from a male patient aged 2 to 10 who had a stem cell transplant for acute lymphoblastic leukemia, so the T cells may come from the graft donor.

This clonotype turned up a few times. V is TRBV27 and J is TRBJ2-2; D may be TRBD2 (5 bases). Germline CDR1 MNHEY, CDR2 SMNVEV (reference sequence). Trimming took 3 bases from V and 4 from J, leaving 18 bases between them. The CDR3 is 17 amino acids. DNA for the CDR3: TGTGCCAGCAGTTTCCTCGGACTCCACGTGGGCACCGGGGAGCTGTTTTTT. Translation: CASSFLGLHVGTGELFF.

The rearrangement uses TRBV7-6 and TRBJ2-1; TRBD2 aligns across 10 bases. J gave up 0 bases and V 2 bases, and 13 bases lay outside the gene matches. Germline V gene sequence: CDR1 SGHVS, CDR2 FNYEAQ. The CDR3 length is 20 residues. CDR3 bases: TGTGCCAGCAGCTTAATAGCAGGACTAGCGGTCCAGAGCTCCTACAATGAGCAGTTCTTC. Its translation is CASSLIAGLAVQSSYNEQFF.

This clonotype was detected many times. CDR3 bases: TGCAGTGCTAGTACAGGGTTGGCCGGGGAGCTGTTTTTT. Encoded protein: CSASTGLAGELFF. The rearrangement uses TRBV20-1 and TRBJ2-2; possible D gene TRBD1, 6 bases. The germline CDR1 and CDR2 sequences are DFQATT and SNEGSKA (reference sequence). V lost 3 bases and J 6 bases, leaving 11 bases between the germline ends. This CDR3 contains 13 residues.

There are many counts of this clonotype. The chain combines TRBV27 with TRBJ2-7; D unresolved. V lost 0 bases, J lost 3 bases, and 6 bases lay in between. The V gene's germline CDR1 is MNHEY and CDR2 SMNVEV (reference sequence). The CDR3 is 13 residues long. Here the CDR3 reads CASSLSTGYEQYF. The CDR3 region has the DNA TGTGCCAGCAGTTTATCGACCGGCTACGAGCAGTACTTC.

Only a few counts were recorded for this clonotype. This chain connects TRBV19 to TRBJ1-5, with TRBD1 matching 7 bases. In germline, CDR1 is LNHDA, CDR2 SQIVND (reference sequence). This CDR3 comprises 14 residues. The V and J ends lost 4 bases and 2 bases, in that order; junction bases with no gene match: 2. Here the CDR3 reads CASSTQGGNQPQHF. CDR3 sequence (DNA): TGTGCCAGTAGTACCCAGGGGGGCAATCAGCCCCAGCATTTT.

This clonotype was counted ten times or more. The gene calls are TRBV2 and TRBJ2-3, with TRBD2 identical over 12 bases. Germline lookup yields CDR1 SNHLY and CDR2 FYNNEI. The CDR3 contains 14 residues. Trimming removed 2 bases from V and 6 bases from J; junction bases left unmatched: 0. The CDR3 DNA follows: TGTGCCAGCAGTGAACTAGCGGGGGGGGATACGCAGTATTTT. Protein sequence: CASSELAGGDTQYF.

This clonotype was seen at least ten times. The chain uses TRBV24-1 and TRBJ2-5, with 12 nucleotides matching TRBD1. V lost 3 bases and J lost 5; bases outside the gene matches: 3. Germline values: CDR1 KGHDR, CDR2 SFDVKD. The CDR3 is 15 amino acids. CDR3: CATSDHGTGGETQYF. The CDR3 bases are TGTGCCACCAGTGATCACGGGACAGGGGGCGAGACCCAGTACTTC.

This clonotype was detected many times. V is TRBV25-1 and J is TRBJ2-1; D is unresolved. The CDR3 length is 11 residues. Trimming cost V 5 bases and J 8 bases, with 7 bases left between them. In germline, CDR1 is MGHDK, CDR2 SYGVNS. For the CDR3, the DNA is TGTGCCAGCAGTCTGGGGTATGAGCAGTTCTTC. Translating gives CASSLGYEQFF. The variable domain in full, completed from reference TRBV25-1 and TRBJ2-1, reads EADIYQTPRYLVIGTGKKITLECSQTMGHDKMYWYQQDPGMELHLIHYSYGVNSTEKGDLSSESTVSRIRTEHFPLTLESARPSHTSQYLCASSLGYEQFFGPGTRLTVL.

This rearrangement joins TRBV24-1 to TRBJ1-1; 8 bases map to TRBD1. Trimming cost V 10 bases and J 8 bases; bases outside gene matches: 11. The length of the CDR3 is 13 residues. CDR1 is KGHDR, CDR2 SFDVKD, per germline. The CDR3 nucleotides are TGTGCCACAGGGGGACAGGCGTCCCCAGAAGCTTTCTTT. Protein: CATGGQASPEAFF.

This clonotype was recorded at least ten times. V is TRBV15 and J is TRBJ2-1, with 8 bases aligning to TRBD1. Germline CDR1 is LNHNV and CDR2 is YYDKDF (reference sequence). The CDR3 sequence is 16 residues long. After removal of 3 bases from V and 5 bases from J, the junction contained 9 bases not matched to a gene. CDR3 region: CATSRGLDRGDNEQFF. The CDR3 DNA follows: TGTGCCACCAGCAGGGGCCTTGACAGGGGAGACAATGAGCAGTTCTTC.

The table lists this clonotype with many counts. The V and J genes are TRBV7-6 and TRBJ2-3; D is uncertain. This CDR3 contains 13 residues. Per germline, CDR1 SGHVS and CDR2 FNYEAQ. V gave up 3 bases and J gave up 2 bases, with 6 bases separating them. The CDR3 DNA follows: TGTGCCAGCAGCTTTTTTGACACAGATACGCAGTATTTT. This codes for CASSFFDTDTQYF.

This clonotype has ten or more counts. The rearrangement joins TRBV10-3 to TRBJ1-6; the D is unclear. V was shortened by 6 bases and J by 0 bases, with 12 bases between the two germline ends. This CDR3 spans 16 amino acids. Germline V gives CDR1 ENHRY, CDR2 SYGVKD. The CDR3 DNA sequence: TGTGCCATCAGCGAACCTCTTAGCTCCTATAATTCACCCCTCCACTTT. Protein: CAISEPLSSYNSPLHF.

Note on this clonotype: It may be a read error: a sequence one base away is much more abundant. The chain uses TRBV11-1 and TRBJ2-2; no firm D call. Germline CDR1 and CDR2: SGHAT and FQDESV (reference sequence). The CDR3 spans 15 residues. The CDR3 DNA reads as TGTGCCAGCAGCTTAGGATTCGCGAACTCCGGGGAGCTGTTTTTT. Encoded protein: CASSLGFANSGELFF.

This clonotype was picked up a small number of times. The chain joins TRBV28 to TRBJ2-7, with 9 bases identical to TRBD1. V was pared by 6 bases and J by 5 bases, with 8 bases of the junction left unmatched. The CDR3 spans 14 residues. The germline V gene encodes CDR1 MDHEN and CDR2 SYDVKM. The CDR3 bases are TGTGCCAGCAGCATTTTGACAGGGGGAAACGAGCAGTACTTC. It specifies CASSILTGGNEQYF.

The chain couples TRBV7-2 to TRBJ2-2; D is unresolved. The CDR3 totals 14 residues. Trimming took off 4 bases at V and 5 bases at J, with 11 bases between the two ends. CDR1 SGHTA and CDR2 FQGNSA come from the germline V gene. In DNA form, the CDR3 reads TGTGCCAGCAGCTCCTCTGTACAGACCGGGGAGCTGTTTTTT. Translation: CASSSSVQTGELFF. Filled out from reference TRBV7-2 and TRBJ2-2, the complete variable domain reads GAGVSQSPSNKVTEKGKDVELRCDPISGHTALYWYRQSLGQGLEFLIYFQGNSAPDKSGLPSDRFSAERTGGSVSTLTIQRTQQEDSAVYLCASSSSVQTGELFFGEGSRLTVL.

This clonotype came up a few times. The chain recombines TRBV28 with TRBJ2-3; the D gene is possibly TRBD1 (6 bases). The CDR3 has 15 amino acids. Germline CDR1 MDHEN, CDR2 SYDVKM. Between the trimmed V and J ends, which lost 5 bases and 0 bases, there was a span of 12 bases. The CDR3 spells CASSHGQRSTDTQYF. In nucleotides, the CDR3 is TGTGCCAGCAGTCATGGACAGAGGAGCACAGATACGCAGTATTTT. The full variable domain, its missing parts supplied by reference TRBV28 and TRBJ2-3, is DVKVTQSSRYLVKRTGEKVFLECVQDMDHENMFWYRQDPGLGLRLIYFSYDVKMKEKGDIPEGYSVSREKKERFSLILESASTNQTSMYLCASSHGQRSTDTQYFGPGTRLTVL.

This chain joins TRBV14 and TRBJ2-2; a possible D gene is TRBD1 (8 bases). The CDR3 covers 17 residues. The germline V gene encodes CDR1 SGHDN and CDR2 FVKESK. V was trimmed by 1 base and J by 5 bases, leaving 17 bases between them. In DNA, the CDR3 is TGTGCCAGCAGCCAAGTGATTCTACAGGGGGGGACCGGGGAGCTGTTTTTT. Its protein product is CASSQVILQGGTGELFF.

This clonotype was counted only a few times. This sequence joins TRBV7-3 and TRBJ2-6; D gene uncertain. Trimming cost V 5 bases and J 0 bases, with 8 bases left between them. Looked up from germline, CDR1 is SGHTA and CDR2 is FQGTGA. CDR3 size: 15 residues. The CDR3 DNA sequence: TGTGCCAGCAGCCTTTGGCCCTCTGGGGCCAACGTCCTGACTTTC. It yields the protein CASSLWPSGANVLTF.

This clonotype was observed at least ten times. The chain has TRBV5-1 and TRBJ1-1; 9 nucleotides align to TRBD1. The J segment lost 4 bases and the V segment lost 0 bases, leaving 10 bases of the junction unmatched. The germline V gene has CDR1 SGHRS and CDR2 YFSETQ. There are 17 residues in the CDR3. CDR3: CASSLAWDRVGFTEAFF. The CDR3 region has the DNA TGCGCCAGCAGCTTGGCCTGGGACAGGGTGGGATTCACTGAAGCTTTCTTT.

The chain links TRBV4-1 to TRBJ2-3; 10 nucleotides align to TRBD2. The CDR3 runs to 16 residues. V lost 1 base to trimming and J lost 2 bases; unmatched junction nucleotides: 3. Germline assignment: CDR1 MGHRA and CDR2 YSYEKL. CDR3 in DNA: TGCGCCAGCAGCCAAGGACTAGCGGGTTACACAGATACGCAGTATTTT. Amino acid sequence: CASSQGLAGYTDTQYF.

This clonotype was seen at least ten times. Relative to the germline gene, one junction end is altered; a read error may explain this. The rearrangement uses TRBV29-1 and TRBJ1-2; D gene unclear. The germline CDR1 and CDR2 sequences are SQVTM and ANQGSEA. The CDR3 length is 9 residues. The CDR3 here is CSFDYGYTF. The CDR3 coding sequence is TGCAGCTTTGACTATGGCTACACCTTC.

There are many counts of this clonotype. The junction departs from germline at one end; a sequencing error may be responsible. The chain joins TRBV24-1 to TRBJ2-5; tentative D call: TRBD2 (6 bases). Germline V CDR1 and CDR2: KGHDR, SFDVKD. The length of the CDR3 is 12 residues. As DNA, the CDR3 is TGTGCCACCAGTGGTTTGGGAGGGACCCAGTACTTC. Translating gives CATSGLGGTQYF.

This clonotype was counted many times. The chain combines TRBV7-9 with TRBJ1-2; 9 positions match TRBD1. This CDR3 is built from 13 residues. The V gene end was trimmed by 3 bases and the J gene end by 8 bases; junction bases not matched to a gene: 4. Germline loops: CDR1 SEHNR, CDR2 FQNEAQ (reference sequence). In DNA form, the CDR3 reads TGTGCCAGCAGCTTGGGACAGGGAAGAGGCTACACCTTC. As protein: CASSLGQGRGYTF.

Note on this clonotype: One end of the junction does not line up with germline, which may come from a read error. The chain recombines TRBV12-3 or TRBV12-4 with TRBJ2-3, with a weak D call TRBD1 (5 bases). This CDR3 has 18 residues. This CDR3 reads CACSPSRTKATHTDTQYF. The CDR3 region has the DNA TGTGCCTGCAGTCCCAGCCGGACAAAAGCTACTCACACAGATACGCAGTATTTT.